Presented here are 26 T cell receptor beta chains from one specimen sequenced in a study of CD8 T cells in ankylosing spondylitis. TCRdb analysed the 5' RACE reads with MiXCR anew, one entry per CDR3 protein. This sample has over 450,000 distinct CDR3 sequences, with roughly an eighth found just once. These receptors' targets are unknown. Study outcomes and limitations: Seemingly distinctive of ankylosing spondylitis blood was a TCR beta motif formed by eight highly homologous variants.

Sequencing was carried out using blood, either unsorted or a sorted T cell fraction (not recorded which). These receptors all stem from a male donor with ankylosing spondylitis.

The chain joins TRBV24-1 to TRBJ2-1; D is possibly TRBD2 (6 bases). The germline gives CDR1 KGHDR, CDR2 SFDVKD. V was pared by 4 bases and J by 2 bases, with 14 bases between. This CDR3 has 16 residues. The CDR3 nucleotides are TGTGCCACCAGTGACCCATATAGCGGAACCTACAATGAGCAGTTCTTC. Protein product: CATSDPYSGTYNEQFF.

This clonotype was seen a few times. This chain links TRBV4-2 with TRBJ1-5; 8 nucleotides match TRBD1. Per germline, CDR1 LGHNA and CDR2 YNFKEQ. The V segment lost 0 bases and the J segment 6 bases; nucleotides outside the gene matches: 10. This CDR3 spans 17 amino acids. CDR3 bases: TGTGCCAGCAGCCAAGATCTTGACAGGGGAAGGGGTCAGCCCCAGCATTTT. It specifies CASSQDLDRGRGQPQHF.

This clonotype showed up just a few times. The CDR3 DNA reads as TGTGCCAGCAGCGGGGAAGGGATGAACACTGAAGCTTTCTTT. Amino acids: CASSGEGMNTEAFF. The chain is built from TRBV2 and TRBJ1-1; D remains unclear. The CDR3 spans 14 residues. The germline V gene encodes CDR1 SNHLY and CDR2 FYNNEI. V dropped 6 bases and J dropped 0 bases, with 11 bases sitting between them.

There are a few counts of this clonotype. The chain links TRBV7-6 to TRBJ2-1; no clear D. This CDR3 is built from 15 residues. The V gene's germline CDR1 is SGHVS and CDR2 FNYEAQ. Deletions cut 6 bases from V and 0 bases from J, with 12 bases between. The chain's CDR3 is CASRSSVGSYNEQFF. The CDR3 region has the DNA TGTGCCAGCAGATCCAGCGTCGGCTCCTACAATGAGCAGTTCTTC.

In its sample, this clonotype was seen a few times. The chain recombines TRBV20-1 with TRBJ2-5; 13 bases align to TRBD2. The CDR3 has 14 residues. Unmatched junction bases numbered 4, after V lost 6 bases and J lost 3 bases. Germline V lookup: CDR1 DFQATT, CDR2 SNEGSKA (reference sequence). CDR3 amino acids: CSATTSGREETQYF. DNA of the CDR3: TGCAGTGCGACTACTAGCGGGAGGGAAGAGACCCAGTACTTC.

This clonotype appeared a few times. This chain connects TRBV18 to TRBJ2-1; the D is unclear. Germline CDR1 is KGHSH and CDR2 is LQKENI. Trimming cost V 5 bases and J 5 bases, with 10 bases left between them. The CDR3 is made up of 13 amino acids. CDR3 sequence reads: CASSGTPDNEQFF. The CDR3 bases are TGTGCCAGCTCAGGTACACCGGACAATGAGCAGTTCTTC.

This chain links TRBV29-1 with TRBJ1-1; D remains unclear. V was pared by 3 bases and J by 4 bases, with 12 bases between. This CDR3 contains 13 residues. Germline V gives CDR1 SQVTM, CDR2 ANQGSEA. CDR3 DNA sequence: TGCAGCGTTGATCAGCCTGCTGGCACTGAAGCTTTCTTT. Encoded protein: CSVDQPAGTEAFF.

The rearrangement joins TRBV5-1 to TRBJ1-2; 7 bases agree with TRBD1. V dropped 0 bases and J dropped 3; count of bases not matched to a gene: 5. Germline-derived CDR1 and CDR2 are SGHRS and YFSETQ. This CDR3 is 15 amino acids long. This chain's CDR3 is CASSLERGLDYGYTF. CDR3 DNA: TGCGCCAGCAGCTTGGAAAGGGGGCTCGACTATGGCTACACCTTC.

In its sample, this clonotype was seen many times. J is TRBJ2-5 and V is TRBV5-1; D gene unclear. The germline V gene encodes CDR1 SGHRS and CDR2 YFSETQ. V was clipped by 1 base and J by 1 base, with 5 bases between them. The CDR3 is 13 residues long. The CDR3 is CASSLRTQETQYF. The CDR3 coding sequence is TGCGCCAGCAGCTTGCGGACCCAAGAGACCCAGTACTTC.

The rearrangement links TRBV12-3 or TRBV12-4 to TRBJ1-1; possibly TRBD1 for D (5 bases). This CDR3 is 14 amino acids long. The ends were cut back, 6 bases at V and 5 bases at J, with 16 bases in the middle. The CDR3 nucleotides are TGTGCCAGCAGACTTCAGGGAGGAAAAACTGAAGCTTTCTTT. Its protein product is CASRLQGGKTEAFF.

V gene TRBV4-2 combines with J gene TRBJ2-1, with D perhaps TRBD2 (6 bases). V shed 1 base and J shed 0 bases, with 10 bases lying between them. Per germline, CDR1 LGHNA and CDR2 YNFKEQ. The CDR3 contains 16 residues. CDR3 DNA: TGTGCCAGCAGCCAAGGGAGGGTGAGCTCCTACAATGAGCAGTTCTTC. Amino acid sequence: CASSQGRVSSYNEQFF.

The genes are TRBV15 and TRBJ2-3, with 13 bases matching TRBD2. The CDR3 spans 16 residues. With V trimmed by 3 bases and J by 3 bases, 3 bases remained unmatched. Germline V gene lookup returns CDR1 LNHNV and CDR2 YYDKDF (reference sequence). CDR3: CATSRGLAGTTDTQYF. The DNA of the CDR3 is TGTGCCACCAGCAGGGGACTAGCGGGAACTACAGATACGCAGTATTTT.

V gene TRBV19 combines with J gene TRBJ1-2; maybe TRBD1 (6 bases). The ends were cut back, 3 bases at V and 0 bases at J, with 11 bases in the middle. Per germline, CDR1 LNHDA and CDR2 SQIVND (reference sequence). The CDR3 is made up of 15 amino acids. The CDR3 loop reads CASSIWDTPNYGYTF. In nucleotides, the CDR3 is TGTGCCAGTAGTATTTGGGACACTCCTAACTATGGCTACACCTTC.

Only a few counts were recorded for this clonotype. This rearrangement joins TRBV12-5 to TRBJ1-1; TRBD1 might be the D (5 bases). The V gene lost 8 bases and the J gene lost 5 bases, with 18 bases spanning the gap. The CDR3 contains 14 residues. Per germline, CDR1 LGHNT and CDR2 FRNRAP. In nucleotides, the CDR3 is TGTGCTAGTAGGATCGCTAACGGGGCTACTGAAGCTTTCTTT. This translates into CASRIANGATEAFF. The complete variable domain, with remaining parts taken from reference TRBV12-5 and TRBJ1-1, reads DARVTQTPRHKVTEMGQEVTMRCQPILGHNTVFWYRQTMMQGLELLAYFRNRAPLDDSGMPKDRFSAEMPDATLATLKIQPSEPRDSAVYFCASRIANGATEAFFGQGTRLTVV.

This clonotype was detected a few times. The chain combines TRBV12-3 or TRBV12-4 with TRBJ2-5; possibly TRBD1 for D (5 bases). This CDR3 is built from 15 residues. The V end lost 3 bases, the J end lost 5 bases, and 16 bases lay between the germline ends. The DNA for the CDR3 is TGTGCCAGCAGTTTCAAGGGTGGGTCAGGGGAGACCCAGTACTTC. Amino acids: CASSFKGGSGETQYF.

This clonotype was found a few times. The chain carries TRBV2 and TRBJ2-7, with D maybe TRBD1 (5 bases). Germline loops: CDR1 SNHLY, CDR2 FYNNEI. The CDR3 contains 17 residues. Trimming pared 0 bases from V and 0 bases from J, leaving 15 bases between. CDR3 protein: CASSEALWGSFSYEQYV. The CDR3 region has the DNA TGTGCCAGCAGTGAAGCCCTATGGGGCTCCTTCTCCTACGAGCAGTACGTC.

This clonotype was counted many times. The chain uses TRBV12-3 or TRBV12-4 and TRBJ1-2, with unresolved D. Trimming stripped 3 bases from V and 2 bases from J, with 10 bases between. The CDR3 length is 14 residues. CDR3 region: CASSFFGTNYGYTF. CDR3 sequence (DNA): TGTGCCAGCAGTTTCTTCGGCACCAACTATGGCTACACCTTC.

This CDR3 is CASRLGGDVDEQFF. CDR3 sequence (DNA): TGTGCCAGCCGGCTTGGCGGGGACGTGGATGAGCAGTTCTTC. V is TRBV6-4 and J is TRBJ2-1; D perhaps matches TRBD2 (6 bases). Germline CDR1 reads MRHNA; CDR2 reads SNTAGT. V lost 8 bases to trimming and J lost 8 bases, with 19 bases between them. The CDR3 totals 14 residues.

The chain recombines TRBV3-1 with TRBJ2-2; 11 bases match TRBD1. V lost 5 bases and J lost 7; bases outside the gene matches: 6. The germline V gene has CDR1 LGHDT and CDR2 YNNKEL (reference sequence). This CDR3 contains 15 residues. The CDR3 reads CASSRDRGYVGELFF. The DNA for the CDR3 is TGTGCCAGCAGCAGGGACAGGGGGTACGTCGGGGAGCTGTTTTTT.

V is TRBV15 and J is TRBJ2-1; 8 nucleotides line up with TRBD2. CDR3 length equals 15 residues. The V gene's germline CDR1 is LNHNV and CDR2 YYDKDF (reference sequence). Trimming cost V 5 bases and J 7 bases; bases outside gene matches: 10. CDR3 coding DNA: TGTGCCACCAGCGGACCTTCGCGGGAGGCAAATGAGCAGTTCTTC. This sequence encodes CATSGPSREANEQFF.

This clonotype was picked up a small number of times. The V and J genes are TRBV15 and TRBJ2-7; 7 nucleotides line up with TRBD1. The CDR3 totals 13 residues. The V segment lost 5 bases and the J segment 4 bases; nucleotides outside the gene matches: 5. Germline V gives CDR1 LNHNV, CDR2 YYDKDF (reference sequence). The CDR3 here is CATSLEQGYEQYF. The CDR3 DNA reads as TGTGCCACCAGCCTTGAACAGGGGTACGAGCAGTACTTC.

The rearrangement joins TRBV4-2 to TRBJ2-3; TRBD2 matches at 9 bases. This CDR3 has 16 residues. The germline gives CDR1 LGHNA, CDR2 YNFKEQ. The ends lost 6 bases at V and 2 bases at J; junction bases unmatched: 9. The CDR3 here is CASSLRLADLTDTQYF. The CDR3 DNA follows: TGTGCCAGCAGTCTACGACTAGCGGACCTCACAGATACGCAGTATTTT.

This clonotype was observed a handful of times. The chain joins TRBV20-1 to TRBJ2-7; D is perhaps TRBD2 (6 bases). Trimming left V 4 bases short and J 5 bases short, with 18 bases between. The CDR3 has 14 residues. CDR1 and CDR2 from the germline V gene are DFQATT and SNEGSKA (reference sequence). The CDR3 here is CSAIGGSVEDEQYF. CDR3 sequence (DNA): TGCAGTGCTATCGGGGGTAGCGTGGAGGACGAGCAGTACTTC.

This clonotype was picked up a small number of times. The CDR3 protein is CSVSGEIRSGFYGYTF. The CDR3 nucleotides read TGCAGCGTCTCCGGGGAGATAAGATCCGGCTTCTATGGCTACACCTTC. The rearrangement joins TRBV29-1 to TRBJ1-2; D unclear. Germline CDR1 reads SQVTM; CDR2 reads ANQGSEA. V lost 6 bases and J 4 bases, leaving 24 bases between the germline ends. CDR3 length: 16 residues.

This clonotype was seen a handful of times. The rearrangement joins TRBV11-2 to TRBJ2-7; D is possibly TRBD1 (6 bases). Germline V gives CDR1 SGHAT, CDR2 FQNNGV. V lost 3 bases, J lost 9 bases, and 12 bases lay in between. The CDR3 has 12 amino acids. The CDR3 sequence is CASSFDRLVQYV. CDR3 DNA sequence: TGTGCCAGCAGCTTTGACAGGCTCGTGCAGTACGTC.

This chain links TRBV6-1 with TRBJ2-5; TRBD1 is a possible D gene (6 bases). Trimming took off 6 bases at V and 5 bases at J, with 16 bases between the two ends. The CDR3 consists of 14 residues. Germline lookup yields CDR1 MNHNS and CDR2 SASEGT. The CDR3 DNA follows: TGTGCCAGCAGAATACAGGGTACCGGGGAGACCCAGTACTTC. Protein product: CASRIQGTGETQYF.